This TCR beta chain was obtained from a study of T cell repertoires in cytomegalovirus infection. Background on the study: It can be stated that public TCR beta signatures indicated CMV infection as well as a matching HLA type. Findings and limits, study-wide: CMV carriers having the relevant HLA were flagged by cumulative public TCR beta family frequency. CMV-specific TCR beta clonotypes restricted by HLA-C dominated the ex vivo response.

This clonotype was found a few times. Its antigen remains unidentified. TCRdb recomputed calls from the reads with MiXCR, one row per CDR3 protein. This table has hundreds of thousands of distinct CDR3 sequences, 31% appearing once. The CDR3 has 14 residues. In germline, CDR1 is LNHNV, CDR2 YYDKDF (reference sequence). V lost 3 bases, J lost 7 bases, and 10 bases lay in between. This TCR was sampled from a human donor in good health (CMV status not recorded). Some clones in this sample may be carry-over from other donors' samples. The sequences come from cultured CD8+ T cells from PBMCs, collected from culture after CMV antigen stimulation. This chain connects TRBV15 to TRBJ1-6; D is uncertain. DNA for the CDR3: TGTGCCACCAGCAGGCCCTCCCCGAATTCACCCCTCCACTTT. It specifies CATSRPSPNSPLHF. Filled out from reference TRBV15 and TRBJ1-6, the complete variable domain reads DAMVIQNPRYQVTQFGKPVTLSCSQTLNHNVMYWYQQKSSQAPKLLFHYYDKDFNNEADTPDNFQSRRPNTSFCFLDIRSPGLGDTAMYLCATSRPSPNSPLHFGNGTRLTVT.